The subject of this entry is one T cell receptor beta chain. Antigen: not known. Subsets obtained from CD4+ cells comprised CD45RA+ naive and CD45RA-negative memory cells. The protocol was immunoSEQ multiplex PCR, while the TCRdb copy is restricted to in-frame clones and leaves out a portion. The sample lists roughly 170,000 clones; 66% were seen once. Per the germline V gene, CDR1 is SGHNT and CDR2 is YYREEE (reference sequence). V shed 0 bases and J shed 6 bases, with 10 bases lying between them. The CDR3 is 14 amino acids. This record comes from a study of shared clonotypes between healthy human individuals. Broader study findings: The study found roughly 5% of naive CD4 clonotypes shared across several donors.

What was sequenced was memory CD4+ T cells sorted from blood. Subset of the sample: CD45RA-negative fraction. This TCR was recovered from a man aged 30 to 39 in good health. This chain links TRBV5-4 with TRBJ2-1, with D maybe TRBD2 (5 bases). The CDR3 loop reads CASSLEVASNEQFF. CDR3 nucleotide sequence: TGTGCCAGCAGCTTGGAGGTAGCGTCCAATGAGCAGTTCTTC.